This record covers a single T cell receptor (beta chain). The data stem from a study of blood T cell repertoires in COVID-19. Study-level background: PBMCs, B-cell-depleted T cells, or T cells were the source of the cDNA or gDNA that made up the material.

Authors' data handling: By means of reference gene primer amplification, nucleated cell counts were estimated. Profiled with immunoSEQ multiplex PCR; TCRdb holds only in-frame clones, not every one. V and J calls and clone size follow that table, whereas D and trimming were derived from the DNA. This table holds 200,000 to 250,000 clones, nearly 90% found once. Trimming at V came to 1 base and at J to 1 base, leaving 7 bases not matched to a gene. This CDR3 spans 17 amino acids. Germline CDR1 reads LNHNV; CDR2 reads YYDKDF (reference sequence). Specimen: peripheral blood. The chain carries TRBV15 and TRBJ2-1; TRBD1 matches 7 bases. The receptor was isolated from a young woman who had recovered from COVID-19. In DNA form, the CDR3 reads TGTGCCACCAGCAGAGCCTGGGGCAGGGGGTCCTACAATGAGCAGTTCTTC. Its translation: CATSRAWGRGSYNEQFF.